The 10 T cell receptor beta chains given below trace back to one sample, sequenced in a study of control samples from healthy donors and cancer patients. The repertoire was sequenced with immunoSEQ multiplex PCR; TCRdb's copy has only in-frame clones and lacks some. This sample has more than 50,000 clones, with 75% to 85% found just once. Input material: blood. Receptors originate from a middle-aged man in good health.

The gene calls are TRBV18 and TRBJ1-1; 8 nucleotides match TRBD1. CDR3 length: 15 residues. V gave up 5 bases and J gave up 4 bases; unmatched junction bases: 9. Per the germline V gene, CDR1 is KGHSH and CDR2 is LQKENI. In DNA form, the CDR3 reads TGTGCCAGCTCAGACAGGGGTTGGGGGAGCACTGAAGCTTTCTTT. Its translation: CASSDRGWGSTEAFF.

V usage is TRBV18 and J usage is TRBJ2-3; no clear D. V was pared by 0 bases and J by 1 base, with 8 bases between. Per germline, CDR1 KGHSH and CDR2 LQKENI. The CDR3 is 15 residues long. CDR3 sequence reads: CASSPPGLGTDTQYF. As DNA, the CDR3 is TGTGCCAGCTCACCACCCGGGCTAGGCACAGATACGCAGTATTTT.

In its sample, this clone was seen a few times. The chain links TRBV9 to TRBJ1-3, with no clear D. The V gene lost 1 base and the J gene lost 8 bases, with 4 bases spanning the gap. The germline V gene encodes CDR1 SGDLS and CDR2 YYNGEE. The CDR3 length is 11 residues. CDR3 bases: TGTGCCAGCAGCGTAAGACACACCATATATTTT. Encoded protein: CASSVRHTIYF.

The chain is built from TRBV5-4 and TRBJ2-2, with 15 bases that match TRBD2. CDR1 SGHNT and CDR2 YYREEE come from the germline V gene (reference sequence). Germline trimming cut 7 bases from V and 3 bases from J; bases unmatched to any gene: 10. The CDR3 contains 18 residues. CDR3 residues: CASAPGLAGGRDTGELFF. DNA for the CDR3: TGTGCCAGCGCCCCGGGACTAGCGGGGGGAAGGGACACCGGGGAGCTGTTTTTT.

CDR3 nucleotides: TGTGCCTGGAGTAAGGGCGGGAGCCAAGAGACCCAGTACTTC. Translation gives CAWSKGGSQETQYF. The chain recombines TRBV30 with TRBJ2-5; 7 positions match TRBD2. The V segment lost 2 bases and the J segment 1 base; nucleotides outside the gene matches: 4. The CDR3 totals 14 residues. The germline CDR1 and CDR2 sequences are GTSNPN and SVGIG (reference sequence).

Concerning this clone itself: Relative to the germline gene, one junction end is altered; a read error may explain this. The rearrangement links TRBV7-2 to TRBJ2-1; possibly TRBD1 for D (6 bases). Germline CDR1 SGHTA, CDR2 FQGNSA. This CDR3 region has 16 residues. CDR3 bases: TGTGCCAGCAGCTTAGCCCCCGGGACATCCTTCAATGAGCAGTTCTTC. Its translation is CASSLAPGTSFNEQFF. Filled out from reference TRBV7-2 and TRBJ2-1, the complete variable domain reads GAGVSQSPSNKVTEKGKDVELRCDPISGHTALYWYRQSLGQGLEFLIYFQGNSAPDKSGLPSDRFSAERTGGSVSTLTIQRTQQEDSAVYLCASSLAPGTSFNEQFFGPGTRLTVL.

The V and J genes are TRBV7-9 and TRBJ2-7; D is uncertain. Trimming took off 0 bases at V and 0 bases at J, with 15 bases between the two ends. Per the germline V gene, CDR1 is SEHNR and CDR2 is FQNEAQ (reference sequence). This CDR3 spans 17 amino acids. CDR3 amino acids: CASSLAVLGVTSYEQYF. In DNA, the CDR3 is TGTGCCAGCAGCTTAGCAGTACTGGGCGTTACCTCCTACGAGCAGTACTTC.

V is TRBV9 and J is TRBJ2-5; D possibly uses TRBD1 or TRBD2 (5 bases each). Per germline, CDR1 SGDLS and CDR2 YYNGEE. Trimming pared 0 bases from V and 1 base from J, leaving 7 bases between. The CDR3 spans 14 residues. The CDR3 DNA sequence: TGTGCCAGCAGCGTAGGGGGGATCCAAGAGACCCAGTACTTC. Translated, it gives CASSVGGIQETQYF.

The gene calls are TRBV4-2 and TRBJ1-5, with a weak D call TRBD1 (5 bases). Trimming shortened V by 4 bases and J by 6 bases, and 19 bases separated the two germline ends. Germline CDR1 LGHNA, CDR2 YNFKEQ. This CDR3 comprises 16 residues. The CDR3 nucleotides are TGTGCCAGCAGCCTTCGCAGGGCGGTCTGGGGTCAGCCCCAGCATTTT. It yields the protein CASSLRRAVWGQPQHF.

This sequence joins TRBV2 and TRBJ1-6; D is perhaps TRBD1 (6 bases). The germline V and J ends were trimmed by 1 base and 8 bases, with 6 bases remaining between them. This CDR3 region has 13 residues. Germline V gene data show CDR1 as SNHLY and CDR2 as FYNNEI. CDR3 coding DNA: TGTGCCAGCAGTGAAGGGGGGCATTCACCCCTCCACTTT. As protein: CASSEGGHSPLHF. Combining the CDR3 with reference TRBV2 and TRBJ1-6 gives the whole variable domain EPEVTQTPSHQVTQMGQEVILRCVPISNHLYFYWYRQILGQKVEFLVSFYNNEISEKSEIFDDQFSVERPDGSNFTLKIRSTKLEDSAMYFCASSEGGHSPLHFGNGTRLTVT.